These T cell receptor beta chains were read from a single sample in a study of blood T cell repertoires in COVID-19. Profiled with immunoSEQ multiplex PCR; TCRdb holds only in-frame clones, not every one. Among 300,000 to 400,000 clones listed, around 90% were seen once. Sequencing was done on a sample of peripheral blood. The receptor set was obtained from a human donor in a cohort sampled during active COVID-19. The CDR3 runs from the conserved cysteine through the conserved F or W. The order of the fields is D gene, V gene, CDR3 protein. The D gene is left open where the match is weak.

>TRBD1|TRBV10-1
CASSGPSGTGFSYGYTF
>-|TRBV3-1/TRBV3-2
CASSQRGMVTEAFF
>-|TRBV7-2
CASSPRGGGEAYEQYF
>-|TRBV27
CASSIHFRAYEQYF
>TRBD2|TRBV4-1
CASSQEAAGLAGVIHTQYF
>-|TRBV19
CASTRTGNQPQHF
>TRBD1|TRBV10-3
CAISEPTGVTEAFF
>-|TRBV18
CASSPGRLLDGPYSNQPQHF
>-|TRBV6-1
CASSEGLNAGQETQYF
>TRBD1|TRBV5-1
CASRQGPLSTEAFF
>TRBD1|TRBV19
CASQTGPNPGNTIYF
>-|TRBV7-2
CASSLESGENNSPLHF
>TRBD1|TRBV19
CASSTGQGASNSPLHF
>TRBD2|TRBV28
CASKKGGINEQFF
>-|TRBV6-5
CASSMRDRNNEQFF
>-|TRBV24-1
CATSDFSGSSYEQYF
>-|TRBV2
CASSESGANYGYTF
>-|TRBV3-1/TRBV3-2
CASSQDPGPRAGELFF
>TRBD1|TRBV11-3
CASSLGTGVQETQYF
>-|TRBV19
CASSHGLPQETQYF
>TRBD1|TRBV5-5
CASSSGTVNEKLFF
>TRBD1|TRBV6-4
CASSDRWDRGKSGYTF
>TRBD2|TRBV2
CASSEGTSLETQYF
>TRBD1|TRBV6-5
CASRIQGGNSPLHF
>-|TRBV24-1
CATSDPGTHNGYTF
>TRBD2|TRBV5-1
CASSLVSGRDSDEQYF
>-|TRBV12-3/TRBV12-4
CASSRTQGHEQYF
>TRBD1|TRBV27
CASRPATGDGNTIYF
>TRBD1|TRBV5-1
CASSLRGQEQFF
>TRBD2|TRBV6-4
CASSVTSGPNEQFF
>-|TRBV30
CAWKTGDPYYGYTF
>TRBD2|TRBV7-2
CASSPGTSMGEQYF
>TRBD2|TRBV11-2
CASSPGGGAVTQYF
>-|TRBV6-6
CASSYGGMGGNSPLHF
>TRBD1|TRBV29-1
CSVGLSGQGLEAFF
>-|TRBV7-2
CASSLSASGQPQHF
>TRBD2|TRBV2
CASRTGLVIGELFF
>-|TRBV7-9
CASSLEGPRRLFF
>-|TRBV27
CASSRSRNSYEQYF
>-|TRBV30
CAWSALLGANYGYTF
>-|TRBV11-1
CASSPGYETQYF
>-|TRBV7-9
CASSQGGDTQYF
>-|TRBV7-2
CASSLVNAVQETQYF
>-|TRBV6-5
CASGGSGETQYF
>TRBD2|TRBV6-1
CASSELGGLAGVETQYF
>-|TRBV18
CASSPSGGGSNSPLHF
>TRBD2|TRBV7-6
CASSLPGGGEQFF
>-|TRBV28
CASSFPGMNTEAFF